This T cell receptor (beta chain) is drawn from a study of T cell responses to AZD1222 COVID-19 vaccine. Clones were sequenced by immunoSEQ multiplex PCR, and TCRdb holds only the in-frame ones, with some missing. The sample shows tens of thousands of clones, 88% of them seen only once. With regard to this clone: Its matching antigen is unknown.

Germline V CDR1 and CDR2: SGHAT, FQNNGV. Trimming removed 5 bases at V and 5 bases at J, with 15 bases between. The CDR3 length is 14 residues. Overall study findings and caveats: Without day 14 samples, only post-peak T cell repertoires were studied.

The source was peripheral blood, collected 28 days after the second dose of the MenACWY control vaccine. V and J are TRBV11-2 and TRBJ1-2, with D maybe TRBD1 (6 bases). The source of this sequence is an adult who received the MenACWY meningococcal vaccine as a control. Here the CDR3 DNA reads TGTGCCAGCAGCGCGATACAGGGATCTTATGGCTACACCTTC. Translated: CASSAIQGSYGYTF.